The rows below give T cell receptor beta chains drawn from one sample of a study of OX40 agonist ivuxolimab in advanced cancers. Produced via immunoSEQ multiplex PCR; TCRdb's table is partial and in-frame only. The data show more than 60,000 clones, about 87% seen once. The input for sequencing was CD4+ or CD8+ T cells sorted from blood, taken in a trial of the OX40 agonist ivuxolimab. The source of these receptors is an adult with an advanced solid tumor such as melanoma, head and neck, liver or kidney cancer. Each CDR3 is given with its conserved first and last residue. A D gene is named only where the DNA matches it firmly. The size of a clone is reported for some rows only, either as once, few or many, or as a class for expanded clones.

TRBV6-5	once	TRBJ1-6	-	CASSYWGNSPLHF	TGTGCCAGCAGTTACTGGGGTAATTCACCCCTCCACTTT
TRBV6-5	-	TRBJ1-2	TRBD1	CASRSDRGLYGYTF	TGTGCCAGCAGATCAGACAGGGGGCTTTATGGCTACACCTTC
TRBV4-1	once	TRBJ2-7	-	CASSFEGSYEQYF	TGCGCCAGCAGCTTCGAGGGATCCTACGAGCAGTACTTC
TRBV5-4	-	TRBJ2-3	TRBD2	CASSSLAGTSTDTQYF	TGTGCCAGCAGCTCTTTAGCGGGAACTAGCACAGATACGCAGTATTTT
TRBV20-1	-	TRBJ2-1	-	CSAKNEQFF	TGCAGTGCTAAAAATGAGCAGTTCTTC
TRBV7-6	-	TRBJ2-5	TRBD1	CASSTGQGALFGTQYF	TGTGCCAGCAGCACGGGACAGGGGGCGCTTTTTGGGACCCAGTACTTC
TRBV6-6	-	TRBJ2-2	-	CASSYEVGELFF	TGTGCCAGCAGTTACGAGGTCGGGGAGCTGTTTTTT
TRBV14	few	TRBJ1-4	-	CASSQDQGANEKLFF	TGTGCCAGCAGCCAAGACCAGGGAGCTAATGAAAAACTGTTTTTT
TRBV11-1	-	TRBJ2-3	TRBD2	CASSSSGEGDTQYF	TGTGCCAGCAGCTCATCGGGGGAGGGGGATACGCAGTATTTT
TRBV7-9	-	TRBJ2-5	-	CASSLGLGGLLQETQYF	TGTGCCAGCAGCTTAGGGCTGGGCGGACTCCTTCAAGAGACCCAGTACTTC
TRBV7-9	-	TRBJ1-6	-	CASSLSGENSPLHF	TGTGCCAGCAGCTTATCAGGGGAGAATTCACCCCTCCACTTT
TRBV4-3	-	TRBJ2-3	-	CASSQLASDTQYF	TGCGCCAGCAGCCAACTAGCATCGGATACGCAGTATTTT
TRBV6-6	few	TRBJ2-2	-	CASSYFDTNTGELFF	TGTGCCAGCAGTTACTTCGACACGAACACCGGGGAGCTGTTTTTT
TRBV4-3	-	TRBJ2-1	TRBD2	CASSQGAAGGYNEQFF	TGCGCCAGCAGCCAAGGGGCAGCGGGGGGGTACAATGAGCAGTTCTTC
TRBV18	-	TRBJ2-3	-	CASSPLPTADTQYF	TGTGCCAGCTCACCACTACCGACGGCAGATACGCAGTATTTT
TRBV29-1	-	TRBJ2-1	TRBD2	CSKIAGGDEQFF	TGCAGCAAAATAGCGGGGGGGGATGAGCAGTTCTTC
TRBV11-3	-	TRBJ2-3	-	CASSFAGSTDTQYF	TGTGCCAGCAGCTTCGCGGGTAGCACAGATACGCAGTATTTT
TRBV7-2	-	TRBJ2-1	-	CVSTFISSYNEQFF	TGTGTCAGCACCTTCATTAGCTCCTACAATGAGCAGTTCTTC
TRBV9	-	TRBJ1-5	-	CASSKGSNQPQHF	TGTGCCAGCAGTAAGGGTAGCAATCAGCCCCAGCATTTT
TRBV2	-	TRBJ1-2	-	CASGRTAGNHYGYTF	TGTGCCAGCGGCAGAACGGCAGGGAACCACTATGGCTACACCTTC
TRBV28	-	TRBJ2-1	-	CASSLYSGPYNEQFF	TGTGCCAGCAGTTTATACTCCGGGCCCTACAATGAGCAGTTCTTC
TRBV6-5	-	TRBJ1-4	-	CASSYVAEGKLFF	TGTGCCAGCAGTTACGTGGCGGAGGGAAAACTGTTTTTT
TRBV12-5	-	TRBJ2-1	-	CASGSPAGSSYNEQFF	TGTGCTAGTGGTTCCCCGGCGGGGAGCTCCTACAATGAGCAGTTCTTC
TRBV18	-	TRBJ1-1	-	CASSTGTFTEAFF	TGTGCCAGCTCAACTGGGACCTTCACTGAAGCTTTCTTT
TRBV7-9	-	TRBJ2-2	-	CASTIGGELFF	TGTGCCAGCACTATTGGCGGGGAGCTGTTTTTT
TRBV28	-	TRBJ2-1	TRBD2	CASSRSTSGFSSYNEQFF	TGTGCCAGCAGTCGTTCGACTAGCGGATTCAGCTCCTACAATGAGCAGTTCTTC
TRBV27	-	TRBJ2-6	-	CASSLRGPGANVLTF	TGTGCCAGCAGTCTCAGGGGTCCTGGGGCCAACGTCCTGACTTTC
TRBV9	-	TRBJ1-3	-	CASSVGNTIYF	TGTGCCAGCAGCGTAGGAAACACCATATATTTT
TRBV5-6	-	TRBJ1-1	-	CASSSLQGTEAFF	TGTGCCAGCAGCTCCCTACAGGGAACTGAAGCTTTCTTT
TRBV11-2	once	TRBJ1-2	TRBD1	CASSTGTGGYGYTF	TGTGCCAGCAGCACCGGGACAGGGGGATATGGCTACACCTTC
TRBV5-4	-	TRBJ2-3	-	CASSFKDTQYF	TGTGCCAGCAGCTTTAAAGATACGCAGTATTTT